The present T cell receptor (beta chain) was sequenced within a study of cytomegalovirus exposure and HLA in healthy donors. This clone has a handful of counts. Use of 60 Vbeta and 13 Jbeta primers characterized the PCR. Produced via immunoSEQ multiplex PCR; TCRdb's table is partial and in-frame only. The profile shows approximately 150,000 clones, over 8% of them singletons. Per the germline V gene, CDR1 is MRHNA and CDR2 is SNTAGT. This CDR3 contains 14 residues. Trimming cost V 4 bases and J 0 bases, with 9 bases left between them. Source material: PBMCs. This sequence was found in a male donor in good health and CMV-seronegative. J is TRBJ2-5 and V is TRBV6-4, with D unresolved. The CDR3: CASSGGRDQETQYF. For the CDR3, the DNA is TGTGCCAGCAGTGGAGGCCGGGACCAAGAGACCCAGTACTTC.